The text below deals with one TCR beta chain. The antigen is undetermined. CDR3 length: 13 amino acids. CDR1 is SGHTA and CDR2 is FQGNSA in the germline V gene. Trimming shortened V by 2 bases and J by 5 bases, and 6 bases separated the two germline ends. This entry is derived from a study of T cell responses to AZD1222 COVID-19 vaccine. Libraries were prepared by immunoSEQ multiplex PCR; TCRdb keeps only in-frame clonotypes and omits some of them. The sample comprises approximately 150,000 clones, 70% to 90% of which are singletons, and around 5.1% rests with the top ten. Findings and limits, study-wide: Scientists sampled the repertoires only once the peak T cell response had passed. Only a handful of AZD1222 recipients, five to seven in all, had baseline seropositivity. Along spike, vaccine-associated CD4 TCRs were found throughout, with dominance at 160-218 and 743-854.

The sample consisted of peripheral blood, taken 28 days after the second AZD1222 dose. J is TRBJ2-2 and V is TRBV7-2; D is uncertain. The TCR sequence derives from an adult who received the AZD1222 COVID-19 vaccine. The CDR3 spells CASSLIITGELFF. The CDR3, as DNA: TGTGCCAGCAGCTTAATTATAACCGGGGAGCTGTTTTTT.